Listed here are 18 T cell receptor beta chains from one sample, sequenced in a study of Graves' ophthalmopathy and Graves' hyperthyroidism. The sequenced template was RNA, covering the TCR beta CDR3 region. The workflow started with a first-round RT-PCR run with HTBI primers and then moved on to a second-round multiplex PCR. TCRdb re-called the multiplex PCR reads through MiXCR, storing one row per CDR3 protein. The profile shows fewer than 650,000 distinct CDR3 sequences, 20% to 25% of them singletons. The sequenced material came from peripheral blood. The receptors derive from a woman under 30 with stable Graves' hyperthyroidism. Some clones in this sample may be carry-over from other donors' samples.

This clonotype was detected a few times. The CDR3 bases are TGCGCCAGCAGCTTCGACAGGGCGAACGAGCAGTACTTC. Translating gives CASSFDRANEQYF. The chain is built from TRBV10-1 and TRBJ2-7, with 7 bases identical to TRBD1. This CDR3 has 13 amino acids. V was pared by 6 bases and J by 5 bases, with 7 bases of the junction left unmatched. Looked up from germline, CDR1 is WNHNN and CDR2 is SYGVQD (reference sequence).

This clonotype was picked up many times. The rearrangement joins TRBV2 to TRBJ2-4, with 9 bases matching TRBD1. Germline V gene data show CDR1 as SNHLY and CDR2 as FYNNEI. Trimming removed 8 bases from V and 8 bases from J; junction bases left unmatched: 10. This CDR3 comprises 14 residues. The CDR3 region is CASAKGRTGDIQYF. For the CDR3, the DNA is TGTGCCAGCGCGAAGGGTAGGACAGGGGACATTCAGTACTTC.

The chain links TRBV7-8 to TRBJ1-3; D remains ambiguous. CDR1 is SGHVS, CDR2 FQNEAQ, per germline. The germline V and J ends were trimmed by 5 bases and 0 bases, with 8 bases remaining between them. CDR3 length equals 14 residues. The DNA of the CDR3 is TGTGCCAGCAGCGACACGAGCTCTGGAAACACCATATATTTT. Amino acid sequence: CASSDTSSGNTIYF.

Ten or more counts support this clonotype. The CDR3, as DNA: TGTGCCAGCAGATCCAACCTCGGGTGGGGGATGAACACTGAAGCTTTCTTT. This gives the protein CASRSNLGWGMNTEAFF. This chain uses TRBV3-1 with TRBJ1-1; D possibly corresponds to TRBD1 (5 bases). Germline V gives CDR1 LGHDT, CDR2 YNNKEL (reference sequence). V lost 6 bases to trimming and J lost 0 bases, with 20 bases between them. CDR3 length: 17 residues.

There are many counts of this clonotype. The rearrangement links TRBV6-2 or TRBV6-3 to TRBJ2-7; TRBD2 matches at 8 bases. Germline V gene lookup returns CDR1 MNHEY and CDR2 SVGEGT. V lost 8 bases, J lost 2 bases, and 5 bases stayed unmatched. This CDR3 region has 13 residues. CDR3 in amino acids: CASVRGGTYEQYF. The CDR3 nucleotides read TGTGCCAGCGTACGGGGGGGGACCTACGAGCAGTACTTC.

The DNA of the CDR3 is TGTGCCAGCAGTTCCCAGGGCTGGTATAGGAGTCAGGACACTGAAGCTTTCTTT. Translated: CASSSQGWYRSQDTEAFF. V gene TRBV27 combines with J gene TRBJ1-1; possibly TRBD1 for D (5 bases). Germline V gene sequence: CDR1 MNHEY, CDR2 SMNVEV (reference sequence). The CDR3 length is 18 residues. The V end was cut by 4 bases, the J end by 3 bases, with 24 bases between.

This sequence joins TRBV20-1 and TRBJ1-2, with 7 bases matching TRBD1. The CDR3 runs 14 residues. V trimming: 5 bases; J trimming: 0 bases; junction bases outside the gene matches: 6. Germline CDR1 is DFQATT and CDR2 is SNEGSKA (reference sequence). For the CDR3, the DNA is TGCAGTGCTGGGGCCGGACAGGCTAACTATGGCTACACCTTC. It is translated as CSAGAGQANYGYTF.

V is TRBV28 and J is TRBJ2-7, with D maybe TRBD1 (6 bases). Trimming shortened V by 7 bases and J by 4 bases, and 14 bases separated the two germline ends. Germline V gives CDR1 MDHEN, CDR2 SYDVKM. This CDR3 comprises 13 residues. The CDR3 protein is CASKTGLSYEQYF. The CDR3 DNA is TGTGCCAGCAAGACAGGCCTATCGTACGAGCAGTACTTC.

There are many counts of this clonotype. The genes are TRBV11-3 and TRBJ2-5; TRBD2 agrees at 15 bases. Germline assignment: CDR1 SGHNT and CDR2 YENEEA. V lost 5 bases, J lost 1 base, and 11 bases stayed unmatched. The CDR3 is 19 amino acids. CDR3 sequence reads: CASSPRVGLAGGTQETQYF. The CDR3 DNA follows: TGTGCCAGCAGCCCCCGAGTGGGACTAGCGGGAGGTACCCAAGAGACCCAGTACTTC.

This clonotype was detected ten times or more. V usage is TRBV30 and J usage is TRBJ2-7, with a tentative D call TRBD2 (7 bases). The V and J ends lost 5 bases and 3 bases respectively, with 11 bases between them. This CDR3 comprises 12 residues. CDR1 and CDR2 from the germline V gene are GTSNPN and SVGIG (reference sequence). The CDR3 bases are TGTGCCTGGGGGGGGGGCATCTACGAGCAGTACTTC. Translation: CAWGGGIYEQYF.

The rearrangement joins TRBV29-1 to TRBJ2-7; tentative D call: TRBD2 (5 bases). Per germline, CDR1 SQVTM and CDR2 ANQGSEA. This CDR3 region has 14 residues. Trimming pared 8 bases from V and 6 bases from J, leaving 23 bases between. For the CDR3, the DNA is TGCAGCATCCGGGAAGGCGGCGCTACGACCGAGCAGTACTTC. The encoded protein is CSIREGGATTEQYF.

This clonotype was found once. The junction shows a germline mismatch at one end, possibly a read error. This chain connects TRBV20-1 to TRBJ1-3; D is uncertain. The length of the CDR3 is 16 residues. Germline V CDR1 and CDR2: DFQATT, SNEGSKA (reference sequence). The CDR3 spells CSGRWASRYSGNTIYF. CDR3 DNA: TGCAGTGGTAGATGGGCCAGCCGTTACTCTGGAAACACCATATATTTT.

This clonotype was seen at least ten times. The chain carries TRBV12-3 or TRBV12-4 and TRBJ2-7, with a possible D match to TRBD1 (5 bases). The CDR3 is made up of 15 amino acids. Trimming took off 2 bases at V and 6 bases at J, with 17 bases between the two ends. The CDR3 is CASSLRPRGFAEQYF. As DNA, the CDR3 is TGTGCCAGCAGTTTAAGGCCAAGGGGATTTGCCGAGCAGTACTTC.

Only a few counts were recorded for this clonotype. The CDR3 protein is CASSVKTGGSNSPLHF. As DNA, the CDR3 is TGTGCCAGCAGCGTTAAAACAGGGGGCTCTAATTCACCCCTCCACTTT. V and J are TRBV28 and TRBJ1-6; 9 bases line up with TRBD1. The CDR3 has 16 amino acids. Trimming removed 6 bases from V and 6 bases from J; junction bases left unmatched: 9. Germline-derived CDR1 and CDR2 are MDHEN and SYDVKM.

This clonotype was counted at least ten times. This chain joins TRBV4-1 and TRBJ2-5, with 9 bases that match TRBD2. The CDR3 loop spans 17 amino acids. Germline CDR1 reads MGHRA; CDR2 reads YSYEKL. V was clipped by 1 base and J by 6 bases; unmatched bases: 12. CDR3 sequence: CASSQVALRGGIKTQYF. The CDR3 bases are TGCGCCAGCAGCCAAGTCGCTTTGCGGGGGGGCATAAAGACCCAGTACTTC.

In regard to this clonotype: Being one base from a much bigger clone, this may be a read error. The chain employs TRBV20-1 and TRBJ2-5, with 7 bases aligning to TRBD1. CDR3 size: 15 residues. CDR1 is DFQATT, CDR2 SNEGSKA, per germline (reference sequence). Germline trimming cut 6 bases from V and 3 bases from J; bases unmatched to any gene: 13. CDR3 bases: TGCAGTGCCCCGACCCGGCGGCAGGGGGAAGAGACCCAGTACTTC. It yields the protein CSAPTRRQGEETQYF.

The CDR3 DNA sequence: TGTGCCAGCAGTAACCCGACAGCCCGCTACACCTTC. This gives the protein CASSNPTARYTF. The rearrangement links TRBV6-2 or TRBV6-3 to TRBJ1-2, with D perhaps matching TRBD1 (5 bases). V was clipped by 5 bases and J by 9 bases, with 13 bases between them. CDR1 and CDR2 (germline): MNHEY, SVGEGT. CDR3 size: 12 residues.

At least ten counts were recorded for this clonotype. The chain employs TRBV7-2 and TRBJ2-7, with 8 bases that match TRBD1. The CDR3 is 15 residues long. Germline assignment: CDR1 SGHTA and CDR2 FQGNSA. V lost 5 bases and J lost 1; bases outside the gene matches: 7. Here the CDR3 DNA reads TGTGCCAGCAGCCGCCGGACAGGGTTTTCCTACGAGCAGTACTTC. It is translated as CASSRRTGFSYEQYF.